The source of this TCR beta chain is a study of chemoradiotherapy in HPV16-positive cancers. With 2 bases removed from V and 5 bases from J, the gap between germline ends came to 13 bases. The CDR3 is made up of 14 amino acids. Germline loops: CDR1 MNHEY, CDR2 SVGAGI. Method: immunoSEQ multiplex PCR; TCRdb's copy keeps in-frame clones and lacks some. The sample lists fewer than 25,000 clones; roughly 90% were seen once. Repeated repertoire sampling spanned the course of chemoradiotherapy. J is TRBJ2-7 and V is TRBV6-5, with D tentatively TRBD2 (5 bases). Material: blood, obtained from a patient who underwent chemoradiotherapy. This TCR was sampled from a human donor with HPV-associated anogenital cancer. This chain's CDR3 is CASSYRTGMDEQYF. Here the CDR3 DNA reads TGTGCCAGCAGTTACAGGACCGGGATGGACGAGCAGTACTTC.